The sequence of this TCR beta chain was determined in a study of T cells after yellow fever vaccination. General study findings and limits: Clonotype sharing between CD4 and CD8 compartments was small.

The 5'RACE template-switching step produced TCR cDNA and added a universal primer site and UMIs. TCRdb itself ran the 5' RACE reads through MiXCR, one entry per CDR3 protein. This table has approximately 330,000 distinct CDR3 sequences, around an eighth appearing once. With respect to this clonotype: Its antigen is unidentified.

Per germline, CDR1 SGHTA and CDR2 FQGNSA. CDR3 size: 15 residues. With V trimmed by 6 bases and J by 6 bases, 12 bases remained unmatched. This receptor was identified in a man aged 18 to 30 who received the YFV17D yellow fever vaccine. This material consisted of CD4+ T cells sorted from PBMCs, taken 15 days after the yellow fever booster vaccination. The chain employs TRBV7-2 and TRBJ1-2; TRBD1 matches at 8 bases. CDR3 sequence (DNA): TGTGCCAGCAGGGAACCCAGGGGGCAAGGTGATGGCTACACCTTC. Its protein product is CASREPRGQGDGYTF.